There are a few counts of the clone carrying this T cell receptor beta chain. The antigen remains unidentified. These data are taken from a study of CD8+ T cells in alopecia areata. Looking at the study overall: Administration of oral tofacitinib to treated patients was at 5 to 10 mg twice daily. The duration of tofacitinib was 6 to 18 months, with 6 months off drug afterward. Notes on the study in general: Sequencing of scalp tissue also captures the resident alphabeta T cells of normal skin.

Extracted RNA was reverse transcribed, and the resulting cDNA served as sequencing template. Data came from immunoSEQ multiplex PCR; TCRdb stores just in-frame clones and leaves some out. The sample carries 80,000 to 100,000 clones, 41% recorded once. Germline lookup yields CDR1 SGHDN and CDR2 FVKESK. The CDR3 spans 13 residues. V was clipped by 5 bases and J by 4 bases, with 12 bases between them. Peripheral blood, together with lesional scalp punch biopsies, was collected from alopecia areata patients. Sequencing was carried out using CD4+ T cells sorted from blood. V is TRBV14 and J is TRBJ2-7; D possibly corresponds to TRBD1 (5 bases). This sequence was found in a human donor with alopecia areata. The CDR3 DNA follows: TGTGCCAGCAGCGAGCAGACAGTATACGAGCAGTACTTC. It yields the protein CASSEQTVYEQYF.